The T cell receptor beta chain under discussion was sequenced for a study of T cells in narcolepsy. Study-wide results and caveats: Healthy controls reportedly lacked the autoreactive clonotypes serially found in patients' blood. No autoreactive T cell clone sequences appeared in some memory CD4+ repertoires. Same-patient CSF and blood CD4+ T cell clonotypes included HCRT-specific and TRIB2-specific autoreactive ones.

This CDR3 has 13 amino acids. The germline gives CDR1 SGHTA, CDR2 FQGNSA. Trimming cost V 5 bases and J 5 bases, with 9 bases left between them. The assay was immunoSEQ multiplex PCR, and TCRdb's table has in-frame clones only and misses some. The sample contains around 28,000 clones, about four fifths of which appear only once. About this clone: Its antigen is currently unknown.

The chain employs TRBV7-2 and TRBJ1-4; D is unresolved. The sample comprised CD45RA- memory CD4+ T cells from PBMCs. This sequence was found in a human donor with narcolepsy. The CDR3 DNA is TGTGCCAGCAGCATTGTCGGGAATGAAAAACTGTTTTTT. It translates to CASSIVGNEKLFF.